The text below deals with one T cell receptor beta chain. PCR used 60 Vbeta primers and 13 Jbeta primers. Only in-frame clones appear in the TCRdb table, and some are missing; sequencing was by immunoSEQ multiplex PCR. Of roughly 160,000 clones in the sample, about 80% were seen once. The sample belongs to a study of cytomegalovirus exposure and HLA in healthy donors. V gave up 5 bases and J gave up 6 bases; unmatched junction bases: 5. The V gene's germline CDR1 is SEHNR and CDR2 FQNEAQ (reference sequence). The CDR3 sequence is 14 residues long. This clonotype was sampled from a man aged 18 to 29 in good health and CMV-seropositive. The material sequenced was PBMCs. The chain is built from TRBV7-9 and TRBJ1-1, with TRBD1 identical over 11 bases. CDR3 in DNA: TGTGCCAGCAGCGTACCGGGACAGGGGGCTGAAGCTTTCTTT. Its protein is CASSVPGQGAEAFF.